This T cell receptor (beta chain) is drawn from a study of cytomegalovirus exposure and HLA in healthy donors. For the study at large: The study's early data release held roughly 91 million unique TCRs from HLA-typed donors. Findings of the study overall: In vitro, a few CMV-associated chains proved specific for CMV antigens. Cytomegalovirus-associated TCR beta chains were listed, numbering over 150.

Worth noting for this clone: No antigen is known for it.

Germline lookup yields CDR1 SNHLY and CDR2 FYNNEI. V shed 3 bases, J shed 7 bases, and the junction held 6 bases outside the gene matches. The CDR3 runs to 14 residues. Use of 60 Vbeta and 13 Jbeta primers characterized the PCR. Sequencing used immunoSEQ multiplex PCR; TCRdb keeps in-frame clones, though not all of them. The sample lists roughly 130,000 clones, less than 85% occurring once. The chain couples TRBV2 to TRBJ1-2, with 9 bases that match TRBD1. The specimen sequenced was PBMCs. The receptor was derived from a male donor in good health and CMV-seronegative. The CDR3 sequence is CASSDRTGALGYTF. DNA of the CDR3: TGTGCCAGCAGTGACAGGACAGGGGCTCTTGGCTACACCTTC.